The 15 T cell receptor beta chains listed next were all sequenced from one sample in a study of T-cell reconstitution after alpha-beta-depleted transplantation in children. The authors prepared the TCRbeta library with unique molecular identifiers. TCRdb independently ran MiXCR on the PCR reads; one entry per CDR3 protein. This sample carries a few hundred thousand distinct CDR3 sequences, roughly 27% of them seen once, and the ten largest clones take 30% to 45%. This specimen was PBMCs, taken before TCRalphabeta/CD19-depleted stem cell transplant. The source is a boy younger than two with Wiskott-Aldrich syndrome, due to receive a stem cell transplant.

This clonotype was counted a few times. The rearrangement uses TRBV20-1 and TRBJ1-5; D uncertain. V was shortened by 4 bases and J by 6 bases, with 10 bases between the two germline ends. This CDR3 region has 12 residues. In germline, CDR1 is DFQATT, CDR2 SNEGSKA (reference sequence). CDR3 bases: TGCAGTGCTAAGGGCCCGAGTCAGCCCCAGCATTTT. The encoded protein is CSAKGPSQPQHF.

This chain joins TRBV7-6 and TRBJ2-7; 14 bases are a match to TRBD2. The V segment lost 3 bases and the J segment 3 bases; nucleotides outside the gene matches: 4. The CDR3 is 16 residues long. Per the germline V gene, CDR1 is SGHVS and CDR2 is FNYEAQ. In DNA, the CDR3 is TGTGCCAGCAGCTTGGGGACTAGCGGGAGTGGCTACGAGCAGTACTTC. This codes for CASSLGTSGSGYEQYF.

This clonotype was counted between two and nine times. The rearrangement joins TRBV15 to TRBJ2-3, with D uncertain. Germline V CDR1 and CDR2: LNHNV, YYDKDF (reference sequence). This CDR3 has 12 amino acids. The V end lost 3 bases, the J end lost 0 bases, and 1 base lay between the germline ends. The CDR3 DNA follows: TGTGCCACCAGCAGCAGCACAGATACGCAGTATTTT. Its translation is CATSSSTDTQYF.

This chain uses TRBV7-2 with TRBJ2-1; D possibly corresponds to TRBD1 (6 bases). V dropped 4 bases and J dropped 0 bases, with 13 bases sitting between them. This CDR3 spans 16 amino acids. Germline lookup yields CDR1 SGHTA and CDR2 FQGNSA. CDR3 sequence: CASSSTGTISYNEQFF. As DNA, the CDR3 is TGTGCCAGCAGCTCAACCGGGACAATCTCCTACAATGAGCAGTTCTTC.

The chain recombines TRBV7-2 with TRBJ2-1, with D tentatively TRBD1 (6 bases). The V gene lost 5 bases and the J gene lost 5 bases, with 19 bases spanning the gap. CDR1 is SGHTA, CDR2 FQGNSA, per germline. CDR3 size: 16 residues. CDR3 sequence: CASSLLGAAADNEQFF. CDR3 in DNA: TGTGCCAGCAGCCTCCTGGGGGCAGCGGCAGACAATGAGCAGTTCTTC.

The rearrangement joins TRBV20-1 to TRBJ2-3, with D unclear. Germline CDR1 DFQATT, CDR2 SNEGSKA (reference sequence). V was shortened by 3 bases and J by 1 base, with 8 bases between the two germline ends. The CDR3 covers 13 residues. DNA of the CDR3: TGCAGTGCTAGGGATACAGGCACAGATACGCAGTATTTT. The encoded protein is CSARDTGTDTQYF.

This clonotype was recorded a few times. This chain links TRBV7-6 with TRBJ2-1; the D is unclear. The ends were cut back, 0 bases at V and 4 bases at J, with 13 bases in the middle. Looked up from germline, CDR1 is SGHVS and CDR2 is FNYEAQ. This CDR3 comprises 16 residues. CDR3 region: CASSLAPSGAYNEQFF. Written as DNA, the CDR3 is TGTGCCAGCAGCTTAGCGCCTAGTGGCGCTTACAATGAGCAGTTCTTC.

This clonotype turned up a few times. The chain couples TRBV27 to TRBJ2-1; 7 bases map to TRBD1. This CDR3 is built from 14 residues. V trimming: 6 bases; J trimming: 3 bases; junction bases outside the gene matches: 5. Germline V gene lookup returns CDR1 MNHEY and CDR2 SMNVEV (reference sequence). The CDR3 sequence: CASRGQPYYNEQFF. The CDR3 coding sequence is TGTGCCAGCAGGGGACAGCCCTACTACAATGAGCAGTTCTTC.

This clonotype was found a few times. The chain is built from TRBV5-1 and TRBJ2-7; TRBD2 matches at 7 bases. In germline, CDR1 is SGHRS, CDR2 YFSETQ. The ends lost 4 bases at V and 0 bases at J; junction bases unmatched: 7. This CDR3 has 15 amino acids. This chain's CDR3 is CASSGSASGSYEQYF. DNA of the CDR3: TGCGCCAGCAGCGGTAGCGCTAGCGGCTCCTACGAGCAGTACTTC. The variable domain in full, with the rest retrieved from reference TRBV5-1 and TRBJ2-7, is KAGVTQTPRYLIKTRGQQVTLSCSPISGHRSVSWYQQTPGQGLQFLFEYFSETQRNKGNFPGRFSGRQFSNSRSEMNVSTLELGDSALYLCASSGSASGSYEQYFGPGTRLTVT.

CDR3 amino acids: CSARNRKNSPLHF. In DNA form, the CDR3 reads TGCAGTGCTAGAAACAGGAAGAATTCACCCCTCCACTTT. This chain connects TRBV20-1 to TRBJ1-6, with a tentative D call TRBD1 (5 bases). This CDR3 is 13 amino acids long. Between the trimmed V and J ends, which lost 2 bases and 7 bases, there was a span of 9 bases. From germline, CDR1 is DFQATT and CDR2 SNEGSKA (reference sequence).

This clonotype was recorded only once. This chain connects TRBV30 to TRBJ1-5; D remains unclear. The V end was cut by 4 bases, the J end by 0 bases, with 7 bases between. The CDR3 spans 13 residues. Germline CDR1 is GTSNPN and CDR2 is SVGIG (reference sequence). CDR3 protein: CAWNSYSNQPQHF. Here the CDR3 DNA reads TGTGCCTGGAACTCCTATAGCAATCAGCCCCAGCATTTT.

This chain connects TRBV10-3 to TRBJ2-7; weak D call: TRBD2 (5 bases). The CDR3 is made up of 11 amino acids. In germline, CDR1 is ENHRY, CDR2 SYGVKD. V lost 3 bases, J lost 9 bases, and 9 bases lay in between. The CDR3 nucleotides are TGTGCCATCAGTGACAATGCGGGGCAGTACTTC. Translation gives CAISDNAGQYF.

Points on this clonotype: The junction shows a germline mismatch at one end, possibly a read error. This CDR3 is CCASPSPASANTDTQYF. CDR3 DNA: TGCTGTGCTAGCCCATCTCCGGCGTCCGCTAACACAGATACGCAGTATTTT. The chain is built from TRBV20-1 and TRBJ2-3; TRBD2 might be the D (5 bases). CDR1 is DFQATT, CDR2 SNEGSKA, per germline (reference sequence). This CDR3 has 17 residues.

V and J are TRBV19 and TRBJ1-1, with 9 bases lining up with TRBD1. V gave up 6 bases and J gave up 0 bases; unmatched junction bases: 11. CDR1 LNHDA and CDR2 SQIVND come from the germline V gene (reference sequence). CDR3 size: 17 residues. Written as DNA, the CDR3 is TGTGCCAGTAGGCCCTTGGACAGGGGACCCGTGAACACTGAAGCTTTCTTT. It is translated as CASRPLDRGPVNTEAFF.

This clonotype has more than one count but fewer than ten. The J gene is TRBJ2-7, the V gene TRBV27, with a tentative D call TRBD1 (5 bases). The germline CDR1 and CDR2 sequences are MNHEY and SMNVEV (reference sequence). The CDR3 spans 14 residues. Between the trimmed V and J ends, which lost 5 bases and 3 bases, there was a span of 14 bases. CDR3 coding DNA: TGTGCCAGCAGTCACCAGGGTCAGATCTACGAGCAGTACTTC. The encoded protein is CASSHQGQIYEQYF.